A selection of T cell receptor beta chains follows, all from one sample in a study of cytomegalovirus exposure and HLA in healthy donors. Using immunoSEQ multiplex PCR, the repertoire was profiled, and TCRdb retains in-frame clones only, with some absent. The sample holds about 130,000 clones, 80% seen once. Sequenced sample: PBMCs. These receptors came from a male donor in good health and CMV-seronegative. CDR3s include the opening cysteine and the closing phenylalanine or tryptophan. A D gene is named only where the DNA matches it firmly. Rows may omit the clone size; those that give it use once, few, many or a size class.

>-|TRBJ1-1|-|12|TRBV7-8
CASSFRGFEAFF
TGTGCCAGCAGTTTCAGGGGATTCGAGGCTTTCTTT
>-|TRBJ2-1|TRBD2|14|TRBV5-1
CASTLAGVYYEQFF
TGCGCCAGCACCTTAGCGGGAGTATATTATGAGCAGTTCTTC
>once|TRBJ1-4|-|12|TRBV7-9
CASSLDPVKLFF
TGTGCCAGCAGCTTAGATCCAGTTAAACTGTTTTTT
>-|TRBJ2-1|-|17|TRBV18
CASSLRGGGSSYNEQFF
TGTGCCAGCTCACTACGCGGCGGGGGCAGCTCCTACAATGAGCAGTTCTTC
>few|TRBJ2-5|TRBD2|17|TRBV4-3
CASSQGLAGAAQETQYF
TGCGCCAGCAGCCAAGGGCTAGCGGGGGCCGCTCAAGAGACCCAGTACTTC
>-|TRBJ1-2|TRBD1|14|TRBV7-8
CASSLVQGAGGYTF
TGTGCCAGCAGCTTAGTCCAGGGGGCGGGTGGCTACACCTTC
>-|TRBJ2-7|-|11|TRBV29-1
CSVAFSYEQYF
TGCAGCGTTGCGTTCTCCTACGAGCAGTACTTC
>-|TRBJ2-5|TRBD2|15|TRBV9
CASSVEAGGQETQYF
TGTGCCAGCAGCGTAGAAGCGGGGGGGCAAGAGACCCAGTACTTC
>few|TRBJ1-1|-|14|TRBV27
CASGTTGPNTEAFF
TGTGCCAGCGGTACTACAGGGCCGAACACTGAAGCTTTCTTT
>few|TRBJ2-2|-|13|TRBV19
CASSITGSGELFF
TGTGCCAGTAGTATAACAGGATCCGGGGAGCTGTTTTTT
>-|TRBJ2-6|-|15|TRBV5-6
CASSLGYSGANGLTF
TGTGCCAGCAGCTTGGGTTACTCTGGGGCCAACGGCCTGACTTTC
>few|TRBJ2-7|TRBD2|19|TRBV7-9
CASSSPAGLAGGTSYEQYF
TGTGCCAGCAGCTCTCCGGCCGGACTAGCGGGAGGGACTTCCTACGAGCAGTACTTC
>-|TRBJ2-1|-|12|TRBV11-2
CASSSSNNEQFF
TGTGCCAGCAGCTCCAGTAACAATGAGCAGTTCTTC
>-|TRBJ2-2|-|18|TRBV7-2
CASRRTIGTRRFTGELFF
TGTGCCAGCAGACGTACCATCGGGACAAGGCGTTTCACCGGGGAGCTGTTTTTT
>-|TRBJ2-7|TRBD1|15|TRBV6-5
CASSYAWTGRSEQYF
TGTGCCAGCAGTTACGCCTGGACAGGGCGTTCCGAGCAGTACTTC
>-|TRBJ2-7|TRBD1|13|TRBV5-5
CASKDRVFDEQYF
TGTGCCAGTAAAGACAGGGTTTTCGACGAGCAGTACTTC
>-|TRBJ2-7|TRBD1|18|TRBV5-1
CASSLAATGRIIGYEQYF
TGCGCCAGCAGCTTGGCCGCGACAGGGAGAATAATTGGCTACGAGCAGTACTTC
>-|TRBJ1-5|-|18|TRBV7-2
CASSLAIARVGSNQPQHF
TGTGCCAGCAGCTTAGCGATAGCCAGGGTGGGGAGCAATCAGCCCCAGCATTTT
>-|TRBJ1-2|TRBD1|13|TRBV11-2
CASSSATGALYTF
TGTGCCAGCAGCTCCGCTACAGGGGCCCTCTACACCTTC
>-|TRBJ2-5|TRBD1|15|TRBV30
CAWSVGLGTGETQYF
TGTGCCTGGAGTGTAGGTCTCGGGACAGGGGAGACCCAGTACTTC
>once|TRBJ1-1|-|14|TRBV9
CASSGPGLASEAFF
TGTGCCAGCAGCGGACCCGGACTGGCCTCTGAAGCTTTCTTT
>-|TRBJ1-2|TRBD1|15|TRBV16
CASSQLPGTGFGYTF
TGTGCCAGCAGCCAACTCCCGGGGACAGGGTTTGGCTACACCTTC
>-|TRBJ2-5|TRBD2|14|TRBV4-1
CASLGLAGLQTQYF
TGCGCCAGCCTGGGACTAGCGGGTCTCCAGACCCAGTACTTC
>-|TRBJ1-2|TRBD1|14|TRBV7-2
CASSLTGWSHGYTF
TGTGCCAGCAGCTTGACAGGGTGGAGTCATGGCTACACCTTC
>-|TRBJ2-3|TRBD2|18|TRBV7-9
CASSLLAGGALGTDTQYF
TGTGCCAGCAGCTTACTAGCGGGGGGCGCTCTTGGCACAGATACGCAGTATTTT
>few|TRBJ1-1|-|17|TRBV7-9
CASSLTERLPGNTEAFF
TGTGCCAGCAGCTTGACAGAACGGCTACCCGGAAACACTGAAGCTTTCTTT
>-|TRBJ1-5|TRBD1|14|TRBV2
CASSDGTGGQPQHF
TGTGCCAGCAGTGACGGGACAGGGGGCCAGCCCCAGCATTTT
>-|TRBJ2-7|TRBD1|14|TRBV5-1
CASSFRTGSYEQYF
TGCGCCAGCAGCTTCCGGACAGGATCCTACGAGCAGTACTTC
>-|TRBJ1-5|-|14|TRBV4-3
CASSQDPINQPQHF
TGCGCCAGCAGCCAAGATCCAATCAATCAGCCCCAGCATTTT